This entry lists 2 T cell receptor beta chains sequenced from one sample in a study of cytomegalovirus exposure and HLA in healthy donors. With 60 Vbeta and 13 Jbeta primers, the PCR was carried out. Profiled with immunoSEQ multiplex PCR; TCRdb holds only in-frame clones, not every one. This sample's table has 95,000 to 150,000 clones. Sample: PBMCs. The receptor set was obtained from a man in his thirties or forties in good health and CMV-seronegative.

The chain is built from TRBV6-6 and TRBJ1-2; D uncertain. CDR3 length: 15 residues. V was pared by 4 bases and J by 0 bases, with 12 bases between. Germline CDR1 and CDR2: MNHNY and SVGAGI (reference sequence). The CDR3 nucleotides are TGTGCCAGCAGTTTCCCTGGGCAGTCTAACTATGGCTACACCTTC. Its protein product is CASSFPGQSNYGYTF.

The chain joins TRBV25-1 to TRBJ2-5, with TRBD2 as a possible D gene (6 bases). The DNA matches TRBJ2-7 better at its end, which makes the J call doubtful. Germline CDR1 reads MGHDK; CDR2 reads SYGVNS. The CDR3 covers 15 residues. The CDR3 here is CASSEYGGPSYEQYF. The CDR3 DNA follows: TGTGCCAGCAGTGAATACGGAGGGCCTTCCTACGAGCAGTACTTC.